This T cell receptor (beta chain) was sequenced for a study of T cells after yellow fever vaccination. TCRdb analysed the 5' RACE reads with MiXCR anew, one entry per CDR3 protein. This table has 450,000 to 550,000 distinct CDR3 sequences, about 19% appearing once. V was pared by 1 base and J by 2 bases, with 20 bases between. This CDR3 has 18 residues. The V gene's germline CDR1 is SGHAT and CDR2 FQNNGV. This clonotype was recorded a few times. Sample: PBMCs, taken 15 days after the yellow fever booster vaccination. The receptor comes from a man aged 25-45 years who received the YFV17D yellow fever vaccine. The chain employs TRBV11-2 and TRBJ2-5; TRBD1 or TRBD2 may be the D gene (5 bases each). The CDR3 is CASSLGSLTGTGQETQYF. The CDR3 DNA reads TGTGCCAGCAGCTTAGGGAGTCTAACCGGGACGGGTCAAGAGACCCAGTACTTC.